The 14 T cell receptor beta chains below come from one sample, sequenced in a study of Graves' ophthalmopathy and Graves' hyperthyroidism. Investigators amplified TCR beta CDR3 regions from RNA transcripts. A first-round RT-PCR used HTBI primers, followed by a second-round multiplex PCR. From the multiplex PCR reads, TCRdb called clonotypes with MiXCR, one entry per CDR3 protein. The table includes about 620,000 distinct CDR3 sequences, about 24% detected once. The sample taken for sequencing was peripheral blood. The source is a woman under 30 with stable Graves' hyperthyroidism. Some clones in this sample may be carry-over from other donors' samples.

This clonotype was picked up a small number of times. The CDR3 DNA is TGTGCCACTCCTAAGACTCCCGGACAGCAAAGCCAATACGAGCAGTACTTC. Its translation: CATPKTPGQQSQYEQYF. The chain has TRBV24-1 and TRBJ2-7, with TRBD1 as a possible D gene (6 bases). CDR1 and CDR2 (germline): KGHDR, SFDVKD. Trimming stripped 10 bases from V and 4 bases from J, with 28 bases between. This CDR3 spans 17 amino acids.

Many counts were recorded for this clonotype. The chain joins TRBV20-1 to TRBJ2-7; 11 bases fit TRBD2. With V trimmed by 4 bases and J by 3 bases, 5 bases remained unmatched. Germline CDR1 DFQATT, CDR2 SNEGSKA (reference sequence). This CDR3 spans 14 amino acids. The CDR3 region is CSAKGTSGFYEQYF. The CDR3 region has the DNA TGCAGTGCTAAAGGGACTAGCGGCTTCTACGAGCAGTACTTC.

The genes are TRBV12-3 or TRBV12-4 and TRBJ1-5, with D perhaps TRBD1 (5 bases). V was clipped by 3 bases and J by 2 bases, with 14 bases between them. This CDR3 has 16 residues. The CDR3 nucleotides are TGTGCCAGCAGTTTGGGGGTTCGGGGACGCAATCAGCCCCAGCATTTT. Its protein product is CASSLGVRGRNQPQHF.

As to this clonotype: Here the CDR3 omits its conserved ending phenylalanine or tryptophan, so a read error is the likely source. The rearrangement links TRBV4-1 to TRBJ2-7; D possibly corresponds to TRBD1 (7 bases). CDR1 is MGHRA, CDR2 YSYEKL, per germline. This CDR3 has 14 residues. V was trimmed by 1 base and J by 6 bases, leaving 13 bases between them. In DNA form, the CDR3 reads TGCGCCAGCAGCCAAGGACAGGGTAGCGGCGAGCAGTACCTC. This encodes CASSQGQGSGEQYL.

This clonotype has at least ten counts. The J gene is TRBJ1-2, the V gene TRBV24-1; D unclear. The V gene's germline CDR1 is KGHDR and CDR2 SFDVKD. V gave up 3 bases and J gave up 4 bases, with 11 bases separating them. CDR3 length equals 14 residues. CDR3 loop: CATSDTGLTYGYTF. The CDR3 nucleotides read TGTGCCACCAGTGATACCGGACTGACCTATGGCTACACCTTC.

This clonotype occurred many times. This sequence joins TRBV7-6 and TRBJ2-2; tentatively, D is TRBD2 (5 bases). Germline CDR1 SGHVS, CDR2 FNYEAQ. V lost 5 bases to trimming and J lost 7 bases, with 23 bases between them. The CDR3 has 17 amino acids. The CDR3 DNA sequence: TGTGCCAGCAGCCCTCCGAGAGGAAGAGGGTCTAGCGGGGAGCTGTTTTTT. Encoded protein: CASSPPRGRGSSGELFF.

The chain carries TRBV3-1 and TRBJ2-2, with TRBD1 matching over 7 bases. Germline V lookup: CDR1 LGHDT, CDR2 YNNKEL (reference sequence). Germline trimming cut 5 bases from V and 2 bases from J; bases unmatched to any gene: 8. This CDR3 region has 16 residues. CDR3: CASSKPHRGNTGELFF. The CDR3 DNA reads as TGTGCCAGCAGCAAGCCCCACAGGGGTAACACCGGGGAGCTGTTTTTT.

This clonotype was detected many times. The chain carries TRBV20-1 and TRBJ2-7; D might be TRBD2 (6 bases). This CDR3 region has 12 residues. CDR1 and CDR2 from the germline V gene are DFQATT and SNEGSKA (reference sequence). Trimming cost V 6 bases and J 2 bases, with 11 bases left between them. Here the CDR3 reads CSARDFTYEQYF. The CDR3 DNA reads TGCAGTGCCCGGGACTTTACCTACGAGCAGTACTTC.

Concerning this clonotype: A read error may be the cause here, since a much bigger clone is one base away. V gene TRBV7-2 combines with J gene TRBJ2-5; no definite D call. Germline values: CDR1 SGHTA, CDR2 FQGNSA. This CDR3 region has 13 residues. The CDR3 spells CANSLNLPETQYF. Here the CDR3 DNA reads TGTGCCAACAGCTTAAACCTTCCCGAGACCCAGTACTTC.

In its sample, this clonotype was seen a few times. The chain couples TRBV6-5 to TRBJ2-2; a possible D gene is TRBD2 (6 bases). Germline CDR1 and CDR2: MNHEY and SVGAGI. CDR3 length: 15 amino acids. The ends were cut back, 0 bases at V and 7 bases at J, with 12 bases in the middle. The CDR3 sequence is CASSYSNGGGGELFF. The CDR3 region has the DNA TGTGCCAGCAGTTACTCGAACGGGGGAGGCGGGGAGCTGTTTTTT.

In this sample, this clonotype turned up many times. The rearrangement uses TRBV9 and TRBJ2-7; the D gene is possibly TRBD2 (6 bases). Germline-derived CDR1 and CDR2 are SGDLS and YYNGEE. The CDR3 length is 14 residues. Trimming cost V 0 bases and J 5 bases, with 12 bases left between them. The DNA of the CDR3 is TGTGCCAGCAGCGTAGCCCTGACTAGAGACGAGCAGTACTTC. This gives the protein CASSVALTRDEQYF.

This clonotype has at least ten counts. V is TRBV28 and J is TRBJ2-7, with D tentatively TRBD1 or TRBD2 (6 bases each). Germline values: CDR1 MDHEN, CDR2 SYDVKM. Between the trimmed V and J ends, which lost 0 bases and 1 base, there was a span of 13 bases. This CDR3 spans 16 amino acids. The CDR3 DNA reads TGTGCCAGCAGTTTATGGGGGGGCGCGGGGTCCTACGAGCAGTACTTC. Its protein product is CASSLWGGAGSYEQYF.

This clonotype was picked up many times. The rearrangement uses TRBV12-3 or TRBV12-4 and TRBJ2-4; D gene unclear. The CDR3 is 14 residues long. Trimming pared 4 bases from V and 0 bases from J, leaving 7 bases between. CDR3 in DNA: TGTGCCAGCAGTTACGACATAGCCAAAAACATTCAGTACTTC. Protein: CASSYDIAKNIQYF.

The rearrangement joins TRBV12-3 or TRBV12-4 to TRBJ2-2; 9 nucleotides line up with TRBD2. Trimming at V came to 6 bases and at J to 1 base, leaving 3 bases not matched to a gene. The CDR3 has 15 amino acids. CDR3 protein: CASRILAGNTGELFF. For the CDR3, the DNA is TGTGCCAGCAGGATACTAGCGGGGAACACCGGGGAGCTGTTTTTT.